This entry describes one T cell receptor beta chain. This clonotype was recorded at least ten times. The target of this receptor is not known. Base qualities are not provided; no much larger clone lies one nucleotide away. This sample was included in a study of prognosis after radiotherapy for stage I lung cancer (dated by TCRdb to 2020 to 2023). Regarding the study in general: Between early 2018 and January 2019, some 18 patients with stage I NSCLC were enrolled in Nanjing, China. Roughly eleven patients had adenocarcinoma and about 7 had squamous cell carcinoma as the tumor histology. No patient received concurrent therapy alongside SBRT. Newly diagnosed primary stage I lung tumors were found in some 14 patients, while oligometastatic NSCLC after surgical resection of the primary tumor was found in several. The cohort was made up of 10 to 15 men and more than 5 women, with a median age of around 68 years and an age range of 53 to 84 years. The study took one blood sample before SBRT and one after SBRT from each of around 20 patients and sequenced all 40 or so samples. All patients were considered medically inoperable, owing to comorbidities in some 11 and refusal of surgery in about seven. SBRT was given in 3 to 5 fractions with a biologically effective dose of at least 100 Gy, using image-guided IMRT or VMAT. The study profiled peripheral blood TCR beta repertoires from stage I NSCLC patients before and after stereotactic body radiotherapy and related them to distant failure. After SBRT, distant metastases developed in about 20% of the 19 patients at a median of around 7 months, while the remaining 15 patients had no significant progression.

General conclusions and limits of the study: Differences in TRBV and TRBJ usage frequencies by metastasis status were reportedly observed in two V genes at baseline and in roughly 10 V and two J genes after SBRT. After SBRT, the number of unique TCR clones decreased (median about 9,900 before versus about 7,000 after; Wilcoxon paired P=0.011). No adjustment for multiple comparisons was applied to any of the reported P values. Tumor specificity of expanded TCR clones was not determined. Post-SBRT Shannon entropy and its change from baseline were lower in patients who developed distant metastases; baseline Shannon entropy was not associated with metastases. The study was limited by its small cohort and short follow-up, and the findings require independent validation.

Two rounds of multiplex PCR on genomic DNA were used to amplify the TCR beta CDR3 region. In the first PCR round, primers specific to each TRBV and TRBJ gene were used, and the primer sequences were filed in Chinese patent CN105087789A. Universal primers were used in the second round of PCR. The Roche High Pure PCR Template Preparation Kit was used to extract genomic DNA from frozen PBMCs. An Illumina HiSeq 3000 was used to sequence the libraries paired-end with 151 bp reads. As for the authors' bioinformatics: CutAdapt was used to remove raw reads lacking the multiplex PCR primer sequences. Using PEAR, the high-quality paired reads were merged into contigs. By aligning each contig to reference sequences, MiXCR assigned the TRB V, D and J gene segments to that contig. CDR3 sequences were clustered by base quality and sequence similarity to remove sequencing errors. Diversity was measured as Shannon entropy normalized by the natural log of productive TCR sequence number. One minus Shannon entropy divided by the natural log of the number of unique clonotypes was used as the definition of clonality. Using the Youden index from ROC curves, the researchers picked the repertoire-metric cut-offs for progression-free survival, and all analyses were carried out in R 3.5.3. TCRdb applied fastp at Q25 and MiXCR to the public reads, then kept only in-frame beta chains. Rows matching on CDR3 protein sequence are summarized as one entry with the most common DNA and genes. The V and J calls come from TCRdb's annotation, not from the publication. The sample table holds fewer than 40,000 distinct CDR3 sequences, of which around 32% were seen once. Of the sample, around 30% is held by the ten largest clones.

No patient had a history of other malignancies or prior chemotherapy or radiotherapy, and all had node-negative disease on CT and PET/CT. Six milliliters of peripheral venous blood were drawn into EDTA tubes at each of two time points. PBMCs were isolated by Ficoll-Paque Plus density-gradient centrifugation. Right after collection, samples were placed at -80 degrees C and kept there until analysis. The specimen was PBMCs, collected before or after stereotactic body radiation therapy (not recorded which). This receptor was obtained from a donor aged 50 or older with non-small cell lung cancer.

The CDR3 protein sequence reads: CSARVWQNTEAFF. The nucleotides are TGCAGTGCTAGAGTATGGCAGAACACTGAAGCTTTCTTT. The chain is assembled from TRBV20-1 and TRBJ1-1; the D gene remains uncertain. From the cysteine up to the phenylalanine, the CDR3 has a length of 13 residues. CDR3 DNA only is kept here, 39 bases in frame from base 1. Sequences DFQATT (CDR1) and SNEGSKA (CDR2) are obtained from the germline V gene (reference sequence). Trimming costs V 1 base and J 1 base, and their ends lie 7 bases apart.